A selection of T cell receptor beta chains follows, all from one sample in a study of identical twins. Each CDR3 protein gets one entry after TCRdb re-called the 5' RACE reads with MiXCR. The repertoire holds 350,000 to 500,000 distinct CDR3 sequences, with about 18% as singletons. The sequencing input was naive T cells sorted from blood. The source is a man in his fifties in good health. The CDR3 runs from the conserved cysteine through the conserved F or W. The order of the fields is CDR3 protein, CDR3 DNA, V gene, D gene, clone size, J gene. The D gene is left open where the match is weak. Clone size, where shown, is once, few, many, or a class for clones that have expanded.

CSARVPLGQETQYF	TGCAGTGCTAGAGTGCCGCTAGGACAAGAGACCCAGTACTTC	TRBV20-1	-	few	TRBJ2-5
CASSLQRGNNEQFF	TGTGCCAGCAGCTTACAGCGGGGGAACAATGAGCAGTTCTTC	TRBV7-2	TRBD2	many	TRBJ2-1
CASTPRGNGGYTF	TGTGCCAGCACACCCAGGGGCAACGGTGGCTACACCTTC	TRBV12-3/TRBV12-4	-	many	TRBJ1-2
CASSLGGVGHEQYF	TGTGCCAGCAGTTTAGGAGGAGTAGGGCACGAGCAGTACTTC	TRBV27	-	few	TRBJ2-7
CASSLMGLGTDTQYF	TGTGCCAGCAGCTTAATGGGTCTCGGCACAGATACGCAGTATTTT	TRBV11-2	-	few	TRBJ2-3
CASSLELHYEQYF	TGCGCCAGCAGCTTGGAACTCCACTACGAGCAGTACTTC	TRBV5-1	-	-	TRBJ2-7
CASSLAGTGNQPQHF	TGTGCCAGCTCACTCGCCGGGACAGGCAATCAGCCCCAGCATTTT	TRBV18	TRBD1	-	TRBJ1-5
CASSDRPQVAKNIQYF	TGTGCCAGCAGTGATCGGCCGCAGGTCGCCAAAAACATTCAGTACTTC	TRBV6-1	-	-	TRBJ2-4
CSVLKTYEQYF	TGCAGCGTTCTCAAAACCTACGAGCAGTACTTC	TRBV29-1	-	many	TRBJ2-7
CASSLTRGPQVNTEAFF	TGCGCCAGCAGCTTAACTAGGGGGCCCCAAGTCAACACTGAAGCTTTCTTT	TRBV5-1	TRBD1	once	TRBJ1-1
CASSLALGTYGYTF	TGCGCCAGCAGCTTGGCCTTGGGGACCTATGGCTACACCTTC	TRBV5-1	-	many	TRBJ1-2
CASSFTTSLTTDTQYF	TGTGCCAGCAGCTTTACGACTAGCCTCACCACAGATACGCAGTATTTT	TRBV6-2/TRBV6-3	TRBD2	-	TRBJ2-3
CASSPDRANTGELFF	TGTGCCAGCAGCCCTGACAGGGCCAACACCGGGGAGCTGTTTTTT	TRBV18	TRBD1	many	TRBJ2-2
CASSPGQRGELFF	TGTGCCAGCAGCCCGGGACAGCGCGGGGAGCTGTTTTTT	TRBV28	TRBD1	-	TRBJ2-2
CASSIDLHRAYEQYF	TGTGCCAGTAGTATAGATCTTCACAGGGCTTACGAGCAGTACTTC	TRBV19	-	many	TRBJ2-7
CASSLGQALSSYNSPLHF	TGCGCCAGCAGCTTGGGCCAGGCTCTGAGCTCCTATAATTCACCCCTCCACTTT	TRBV5-1	-	many	TRBJ1-6
CASSQAALLSYEQYF	TGTGCCAGCAGCCAAGCTGCACTACTGTCCTACGAGCAGTACTTC	TRBV3-1	-	-	TRBJ2-7
CASSPQDRQAKNIQYF	TGTGCCAGCTCACCACAAGACAGGCAAGCCAAAAACATTCAGTACTTC	TRBV18	-	-	TRBJ2-4
CASTQQETQYF	TGTGCCAGCACTCAGCAAGAGACCCAGTACTTC	TRBV2	-	-	TRBJ2-5